These 29 T cell receptor beta chains were all obtained from the same sample, sequenced in a study of T cells after somatic rescue of genetic block (dated by TCRdb to the early 2020s). The library relied on the immunoSEQ multiplex PCR assay. As stored in TCRdb, this immuneACCESS dataset retains in-frame rearrangements with V and J assigned. A fraction of the clones does not appear; measured against another copy, unresolved V genes explain less than half of the discrepancy, and the remainder lacks a known reason. Counted in this sample were approximately 88,000 clones; about 90% of them appeared once. The ten top clones hold under 2% of the sample. The material sequenced was peripheral blood mononuclear cells (PBMCs). The receptors were gathered from a woman in her late teens or twenties.

This rearrangement joins TRBV6-1 to TRBJ1-4, with D perhaps matching TRBD1 (5 bases). The V gene's germline CDR1 is MNHNS and CDR2 SASEGT. The V and J ends lost 4 bases and 4 bases respectively, with 13 bases between them. The CDR3 loop spans 15 amino acids. This CDR3 is CASSVYRSGNEKLFF. The CDR3 DNA reads as TGTGCCAGCAGTGTGTACAGGTCGGGTAATGAAAAACTGTTTTTT.

As to this clone: A much more abundant neighbour one base away suggests this may be a read error. The rearrangement links TRBV27 to TRBJ2-7, with D perhaps TRBD1 (6 bases). The length of the CDR3 is 14 residues. Germline V gene lookup returns CDR1 MNHEY and CDR2 SMNVEV (reference sequence). V was shortened by 5 bases and J by 0 bases, with 11 bases between the two germline ends. The CDR3 DNA is TGTGCCAGCAGTCTCCGGGACAACTCCTACGAGCAGTACTTC. Protein product: CASSLRDNSYEQYF.

The V call is TRBV6-5, the J call TRBJ2-7; D remains unclear. Germline-derived CDR1 and CDR2 are MNHEY and SVGAGI. CDR3 length: 13 amino acids. Trimming cost V 5 bases and J 3 bases, with 11 bases left between them. The CDR3 loop reads CASSKRLYYEQYF. The CDR3 DNA reads as TGTGCCAGCAGTAAACGACTGTACTACGAGCAGTACTTC.

V usage is TRBV19 and J usage is TRBJ1-4, with D perhaps TRBD1 (5 bases). Trimming took 9 bases from V and 0 from J, leaving 23 bases between them. CDR3 length: 18 amino acids. Germline V gene lookup returns CDR1 LNHDA and CDR2 SQIVND (reference sequence). The CDR3 loop is CARITVTGGDATNEKLFF. The CDR3 DNA reads as TGTGCCAGGATTACAGTCACTGGGGGGGATGCAACTAATGAAAAACTGTTTTTT.

The count of this clone is one. This chain links TRBV5-1 with TRBJ2-7; 11 bases are a match to TRBD1. V trimming: 3 bases; J trimming: 6 bases; junction bases outside the gene matches: 14. CDR3 length: 17 residues. Per germline, CDR1 SGHRS and CDR2 YFSETQ. DNA for the CDR3: TGCGCCAGCAGCTCGCTCCCGCCGGGACAGGGGGTCCTCGAGCAGTACTTC. It yields the protein CASSSLPPGQGVLEQYF.

This chain joins TRBV19 and TRBJ1-5; possibly TRBD1 for D (6 bases). The length of the CDR3 is 15 residues. Germline V gene sequence: CDR1 LNHDA, CDR2 SQIVND (reference sequence). The V end lost 6 bases, the J end lost 4 bases, and 16 bases lay between the germline ends. The CDR3 region is CASSPDGGLNQPQHF. CDR3 coding DNA: TGTGCCAGTAGCCCGGACGGGGGGCTTAATCAGCCCCAGCATTTT.

This clone was counted between two and nine times. The rearrangement uses TRBV19 and TRBJ1-2, with D uncertain. The CDR3 spans 15 residues. Trimming removed 3 bases at V and 8 bases at J, with 19 bases between. Germline-derived CDR1 and CDR2 are LNHDA and SQIVND (reference sequence). The CDR3 nucleotides are TGTGCCAGTAGTATCTCTTGGACGGGAACTATGGGCTACACCTTC. It encodes CASSISWTGTMGYTF.

The chain recombines TRBV7-7 with TRBJ2-7; the D call may be TRBD1 or TRBD2 (5 bases each). Germline V gene sequence: CDR1 SSHAT, CDR2 FNYEAQ (reference sequence). The CDR3 totals 13 residues. The CDR3 is CAIRDPDSYEQYF. CDR3 nucleotides: TGTGCTATCAGGGACCCCGACTCCTACGAGCAGTACTTC. Together with reference TRBV7-7 and TRBJ2-7, the CDR3 gives the full variable domain: GAGVSQSPRYKVTKRGQDVTLRCDPISSHATLYWYQQALGQGPEFLTYFNYEAQPDKSGLPSDRFSAERPEGSISTLTIQRTEQRDSAMYRCAIRDPDSYEQYFGPGTRLTVT.

V and J are TRBV5-4 and TRBJ1-1; D gene ambiguous. Germline-derived CDR1 and CDR2 are SGHNT and YYREEE (reference sequence). CDR3 length: 13 amino acids. The ends were cut back, 5 bases at V and 11 bases at J, with 19 bases in the middle. The CDR3 is CASSTASPSPAFF. CDR3 nucleotide sequence: TGTGCCAGCAGTACTGCGTCCCCAAGTCCGGCTTTCTTT. Supplemented by reference TRBV5-4 and TRBJ1-1, the full variable domain reads ETGVTQSPTHLIKTRGQQVTLRCSSQSGHNTVSWYQQALGQGPQFIFQYYREEENGRGNFPPRFSGLQFPNYSSELNVNALELDDSALYLCASSTASPSPAFFGQGTRLTVV.

V gene TRBV27 combines with J gene TRBJ2-6, with D uncertain. Germline assignment: CDR1 MNHEY and CDR2 SMNVEV (reference sequence). The germline V and J ends were trimmed by 6 bases and 3 bases, with 9 bases remaining between them. CDR3 length: 14 residues. The CDR3 DNA reads as TGTGCCAGCAGAGGCGGTTTTGGGGCCAACGTCCTGACTTTC. This codes for CASRGGFGANVLTF.

This clone has just one count. The chain joins TRBV2 to TRBJ1-1; 8 bases are shared with TRBD1. CDR1 and CDR2 from the germline V gene are SNHLY and FYNNEI. This CDR3 has 15 amino acids. J lost 4 bases, V lost 3 bases, and 7 bases had no gene match. The CDR3 DNA is TGTGCCAGCAGTGAGAGGCAGGGGGCCGGCACTGAAGCTTTCTTT. Amino acid sequence: CASSERQGAGTEAFF.

This chain uses TRBV13 with TRBJ2-5; no firm D call. Germline loops: CDR1 PRHDT, CDR2 FYEKMQ (reference sequence). Trimming took off 4 bases at V and 0 bases at J, with 6 bases between the two ends. The CDR3 is 13 residues long. The CDR3 here is CASSSRYQETQYF. In nucleotides, the CDR3 is TGTGCCAGCAGCTCTAGGTACCAAGAGACCCAGTACTTC.

The chain employs TRBV7-6 and TRBJ2-7, with 11 bases that match TRBD2. This CDR3 comprises 15 residues. Germline assignment: CDR1 SGHVS and CDR2 FNYEAQ. The V segment lost 1 base and the J segment 5 bases; nucleotides outside the gene matches: 4. In DNA form, the CDR3 reads TGTGCCAGCAGCTTAGGAACTAGCGGGGGCGACGAGCAGTACTTC. Encoded protein: CASSLGTSGGDEQYF.

The V gene is TRBV6-5, the J gene TRBJ2-1, with 7 positions matching TRBD2. Germline V gene sequence: CDR1 MNHEY, CDR2 SVGAGI. V lost 6 bases, J lost 0 bases, and 5 bases stayed unmatched. The CDR3 is 15 amino acids. The CDR3: CASRAWTSSYNEQFF. Here the CDR3 DNA reads TGTGCCAGCAGGGCGTGGACTAGCTCCTACAATGAGCAGTTCTTC.

The rearrangement joins TRBV6-1 to TRBJ2-7; 8 bases align to TRBD2. V was clipped by 6 bases and J by 4 bases; unmatched bases: 11. Germline V CDR1 and CDR2: MNHNS, SASEGT. The CDR3 extends over 15 amino acids. The CDR3 reads CASSPEAGGRYEQYF. The CDR3 DNA is TGTGCCAGCAGCCCCGAGGCGGGAGGTCGATACGAGCAGTACTTC.

The chain uses TRBV7-2 and TRBJ1-3; D gene uncertain. V was cut by 3 bases and J by 1 base, with 13 bases left in between. Per the germline V gene, CDR1 is SGHTA and CDR2 is FQGNSA. This CDR3 comprises 16 residues. This CDR3 reads CASSLGWRASGNTIYF. The CDR3 DNA reads as TGTGCCAGCAGCTTGGGTTGGAGGGCGTCTGGAAACACCATATATTTT.

The chain joins TRBV19 to TRBJ1-1; no reliable D call. Germline-derived CDR1 and CDR2 are LNHDA and SQIVND (reference sequence). V was pared by 7 bases and J by 4 bases, with 22 bases between. The CDR3 covers 16 residues. The CDR3 loop is CASMAAIGTYPTEAFF. CDR3 DNA sequence: TGTGCCAGTATGGCTGCAATTGGTACATATCCCACTGAAGCTTTCTTT.

The gene calls are TRBV4-1 and TRBJ2-1; the match to TRBD2 covers 7 bases. Germline assignment: CDR1 MGHRA and CDR2 YSYEKL. This CDR3 spans 17 amino acids. Unmatched junction bases numbered 10, after V lost 4 bases and J lost 1 base. The CDR3 loop is CASSPQAGRLSYNEQFF. Here the CDR3 DNA reads TGCGCCAGCAGCCCTCAAGCGGGAAGACTGTCCTACAATGAGCAGTTCTTC.

The chain employs TRBV7-2 and TRBJ2-7, with 8 bases fitting TRBD2. CDR1 and CDR2 (germline): SGHTA, FQGNSA. V lost 5 bases and J lost 2; bases outside the gene matches: 8. This CDR3 contains 15 residues. The CDR3: CASSMGLAGAYEQYF. In DNA form, the CDR3 reads TGTGCCAGCAGCATGGGTCTAGCGGGCGCCTACGAGCAGTACTTC.

The CDR3 DNA sequence: TGTGCCAGCAGCGCAACACCAGGGGGAACCGGGGAGCTGTTTTTT. The encoded protein is CASSATPGGTGELFF. This chain connects TRBV7-9 to TRBJ2-2; 7 positions agree with TRBD1. The V gene's germline CDR1 is SEHNR and CDR2 FQNEAQ (reference sequence). V lost 5 bases, J lost 5 bases, and 8 bases stayed unmatched. This CDR3 region has 15 residues.

This clone was recorded only once. CDR3 sequence: CASSSPGQGRAFF. CDR3 in DNA: TGTGCCAGCAGCTCACCGGGACAGGGGAGGGCTTTCTTT. The gene calls are TRBV7-2 and TRBJ1-1; 10 nucleotides match TRBD1. J gave up 11 bases and V 4 bases, and 7 bases lay outside the gene matches. The CDR3 spans 13 residues. CDR1 and CDR2 (germline): SGHTA, FQGNSA.

The chain has TRBV28 and TRBJ1-5, with TRBD1 matching over 7 bases. J was trimmed by 5 bases and V by 7 bases; bases with no gene match: 11. The CDR3 has 15 amino acids. Germline V gives CDR1 MDHEN, CDR2 SYDVKM. CDR3 DNA: TGTGCCAGCATCCCAGGGGGGGGAAGAGATCAGCCCCAGCATTTT. Translation gives CASIPGGGRDQPQHF. Based on the CDR3 plus reference TRBV28 and TRBJ1-5, the full variable domain is DVKVTQSSRYLVKRTGEKVFLECVQDMDHENMFWYRQDPGLGLRLIYFSYDVKMKEKGDIPEGYSVSREKKERFSLILESASTNQTSMYLCASIPGGGRDQPQHFGDGTRLSIL.

CDR3 bases: TGTGCCAGCAGCTTAGAGGGCGGGAGGGAGACCCAGTACTTC. It translates to CASSLEGGRETQYF. This chain links TRBV7-9 with TRBJ2-5; 8 positions agree with TRBD2. The germline CDR1 and CDR2 sequences are SEHNR and FQNEAQ (reference sequence). The CDR3 contains 14 residues. V lost 1 base, J lost 5 bases, and 3 bases stayed unmatched.

The chain is built from TRBV6-1 and TRBJ2-5; a possible D gene is TRBD2 (5 bases). Trimming cost V 6 bases and J 5 bases, with 13 bases left between them. Germline values: CDR1 MNHNS, CDR2 SASEGT. The CDR3 is made up of 13 amino acids. This chain's CDR3 is CASSGGRGETQYF. The CDR3 bases are TGTGCCAGCAGCGGCGGACGCGGGGAGACCCAGTACTTC.

The chain links TRBV19 to TRBJ2-1; D may correspond to TRBD1 or TRBD2 (5 bases each). V lost 6 bases to trimming and J lost 4 bases, with 13 bases between them. Per germline, CDR1 LNHDA and CDR2 SQIVND (reference sequence). The CDR3 consists of 14 residues. Written as DNA, the CDR3 is TGTGCCAGTAGCACTAGGGGACGGTACAATGAGCAGTTCTTC. This gives the protein CASSTRGRYNEQFF.

This chain joins TRBV9 and TRBJ2-2, with 13 bases lining up with TRBD2. The germline CDR1 and CDR2 sequences are SGDLS and YYNGEE. The CDR3 is 20 residues long. J was trimmed by 1 base and V by 4 bases; bases with no gene match: 13. CDR3 bases: TGTGCCAGCAGCTCCCCCGGGACTAGCGGGAATTTGTGGAACACCGGGGAGCTGTTTTTT. Translated: CASSSPGTSGNLWNTGELFF.

CDR3 DNA: TGCAGCGTTGGAGCTAGCGGGAGCGATGAGCAGTTCTTC. This codes for CSVGASGSDEQFF. The chain uses TRBV29-1 and TRBJ2-1, with 10 bases matching TRBD2. The CDR3 sequence is 13 residues long. CDR1 is SQVTM and CDR2 is ANQGSEA in the germline V gene. Trimming took 4 bases from V and 8 from J; bases not matched to a gene: 5.

V usage is TRBV27 and J usage is TRBJ1-1, with D maybe TRBD1 (6 bases). V was cut by 6 bases and J by 1 base, with 9 bases left in between. CDR3 length: 13 amino acids. The germline CDR1 and CDR2 sequences are MNHEY and SMNVEV (reference sequence). For the CDR3, the DNA is TGTGCCAGCAGAAAACAGGGGAACACTGAAGCTTTCTTT. Translated, it gives CASRKQGNTEAFF.

This clone was counted between two and nine times. The genes are TRBV6-1 and TRBJ1-2, with D perhaps matching TRBD1 (5 bases). Germline CDR1 reads MNHNS; CDR2 reads SASEGT. The length of the CDR3 is 14 residues. V was shortened by 7 bases and J by 3 bases, with 15 bases between the two germline ends. The CDR3 bases are TGTGCCAGCACCCCAGGCGGGACGGACTATGGCTACACCTTC. Protein product: CASTPGGTDYGYTF.